These 23 T cell receptor beta chains originate from one sample sequenced in a study of cytomegalovirus exposure and HLA in healthy donors. Some clones are missing from TCRdb's copy, which holds only in-frame ones; the method was immunoSEQ multiplex PCR. The data hold 130,000 to 150,000 clones, with about nine tenths observed a single time. Material: PBMCs. These TCRs come from a young woman in good health and CMV-seropositive.

The V call is TRBV28, the J call TRBJ1-2, with 10 bases identical to TRBD1. CDR3 length: 13 residues. V lost 5 bases to trimming and J lost 8 bases; unmatched junction nucleotides: 5. The germline V gene has CDR1 MDHEN and CDR2 SYDVKM. The CDR3 protein is CASSHGQGGGYTF. In DNA form, the CDR3 reads TGTGCCAGCAGTCACGGACAGGGGGGAGGCTACACCTTC.

This clone occurred once. The chain is built from TRBV12-5 and TRBJ2-7; D is perhaps TRBD1 (5 bases). CDR1 is LGHNT, CDR2 FRNRAP, per germline. The CDR3 loop spans 17 amino acids. Between the trimmed V and J ends, which lost 3 bases and 2 bases, there was a span of 20 bases. CDR3 amino acids: CASGLGHPPGPAYEQYF. The CDR3 nucleotides read TGTGCTAGTGGTTTAGGACACCCTCCCGGGCCTGCCTACGAGCAGTACTTC.

The chain joins TRBV29-1 to TRBJ2-2, with 7 nucleotides matching TRBD2. The CDR3 consists of 13 residues. V lost 5 bases to trimming and J lost 8 bases; unmatched junction nucleotides: 8. The germline V gene encodes CDR1 SQVTM and CDR2 ANQGSEA. CDR3 residues: CSVPSREEGELFF. The CDR3 DNA sequence: TGCAGCGTTCCTAGCCGGGAGGAGGGGGAGCTGTTTTTT.

The chain employs TRBV6-5 and TRBJ1-4; D may be TRBD1 (6 bases). Germline V CDR1 and CDR2: MNHEY, SVGAGI. This CDR3 is 15 amino acids long. V lost 0 bases, J lost 8 bases, and 13 bases lay in between. In nucleotides, the CDR3 is TGTGCCAGCAGTTACTCAGGACAGCGGTGGGAAAAACTGTTTTTT. This encodes CASSYSGQRWEKLFF.

The CDR3 nucleotides read TGTGCCAGTTGGCCCCTGCACCGACAAGAGACCCAGTACTTC. This encodes CASWPLHRQETQYF. This chain links TRBV5-6 with TRBJ2-5; D not certain. CDR1 and CDR2 (germline): SGHDT, YYEEEE. V dropped 8 bases and J dropped 2 bases, with 16 bases sitting between them. This CDR3 region has 14 residues.

This clone has just a few counts. The V call is TRBV25-1, the J call TRBJ2-1, with TRBD1 matching over 9 bases. Germline V gene data show CDR1 as MGHDK and CDR2 as SYGVNS. J lost 6 bases, V lost 5 bases, and 8 bases had no gene match. The CDR3 loop spans 15 amino acids. The CDR3 coding sequence is TGTGCCAGCAGTCCGGGACAGGGTGAGAGCAATGAGCAGTTCTTC. This encodes CASSPGQGESNEQFF.

V is TRBV27 and J is TRBJ2-1; no firm D call. Per germline, CDR1 MNHEY and CDR2 SMNVEV (reference sequence). The CDR3 runs to 15 residues. V shed 3 bases and J shed 4 bases, with 13 bases lying between them. The CDR3 coding sequence is TGTGCCAGCAGTTTTCGGGTCTATTCGTACAATGAGCAGTTCTTC. The encoded protein is CASSFRVYSYNEQFF.

This clone was counted a single time. The CDR3 DNA is TGTGCCAGCAGCCTTCTGTTGGGAGCGAATTATGGCTACACCTTC. Its translation: CASSLLLGANYGYTF. This rearrangement joins TRBV7-2 to TRBJ1-2, with D uncertain. The CDR3 spans 15 residues. Germline CDR1 and CDR2: SGHTA and FQGNSA. V lost 5 bases, J lost 5 bases, and 18 bases lay in between. The full variable domain, its missing parts supplied by reference TRBV7-2 and TRBJ1-2, is GAGVSQSPSNKVTEKGKDVELRCDPISGHTALYWYRQSLGQGLEFLIYFQGNSAPDKSGLPSDRFSAERTGGSVSTLTIQRTQQEDSAVYLCASSLLLGANYGYTFGSGTRLTVV.

This clone was seen only once. J is TRBJ1-2 and V is TRBV18; D possibly corresponds to TRBD1 (5 bases). This CDR3 spans 17 amino acids. Trimming shortened V by 2 bases and J by 2 bases, and 18 bases separated the two germline ends. Germline-derived CDR1 and CDR2 are KGHSH and LQKENI. CDR3 residues: CASSPERFQGLNYGYTF. The CDR3 bases are TGTGCCAGCTCACCAGAACGATTCCAGGGTCTCAACTATGGCTACACCTTC.

This clone was seen just once. V is TRBV19 and J is TRBJ2-7; 11 bases are shared with TRBD2. V gave up 6 bases and J gave up 2 bases; unmatched junction bases: 3. There are 14 residues in the CDR3. CDR1 is LNHDA and CDR2 is SQIVND in the germline V gene (reference sequence). DNA of the CDR3: TGTGCCAGTAGGCGACTAGCGGGACCCTACGAGCAGTACTTC. Translation: CASRRLAGPYEQYF.

The rearrangement uses TRBV15 and TRBJ2-7, with 7 bases aligning to TRBD1. Germline lookup yields CDR1 LNHNV and CDR2 YYDKDF (reference sequence). Trimming removed 6 bases from V and 3 bases from J; junction bases left unmatched: 8. This CDR3 comprises 14 residues. The CDR3 is CATSNRQGIYEQYF. CDR3 bases: TGTGCCACCAGTAACCGACAGGGAATCTACGAGCAGTACTTC.

The rearrangement joins TRBV9 to TRBJ1-1; 9 positions agree with TRBD1. The J segment lost 4 bases and the V segment lost 5 bases, leaving 15 bases of the junction unmatched. This CDR3 is built from 17 residues. CDR1 and CDR2 from the germline V gene are SGDLS and YYNGEE. The CDR3 is CASSNRDRVPPSTEAFF. The CDR3 nucleotides read TGTGCCAGCAGTAATCGGGACAGGGTCCCCCCGTCCACTGAAGCTTTCTTT.

This clone was observed once. The J gene is TRBJ2-2, the V gene TRBV15; 9 nucleotides agree with TRBD2. CDR3 length equals 16 residues. In germline, CDR1 is LNHNV, CDR2 YYDKDF (reference sequence). V gave up 3 bases and J gave up 4 bases; unmatched junction bases: 6. The CDR3 bases are TGTGCCACCAGCAGGCCGGGACTAGCAGTCACCGGGGAGCTGTTTTTT. It is translated as CATSRPGLAVTGELFF.

This rearrangement joins TRBV6-4 to TRBJ2-3, with D uncertain. V gave up 3 bases and J gave up 1 base, with 5 bases separating them. There are 13 residues in the CDR3. CDR1 MRHNA and CDR2 SNTAGT come from the germline V gene. The chain's CDR3 is CASSERGTDTQYF. CDR3 sequence (DNA): TGTGCCAGCAGTGAGAGAGGCACAGATACGCAGTATTTT.

The genes are TRBV5-1 and TRBJ2-1, with a weak D call TRBD2 (6 bases). Germline CDR1 reads SGHRS; CDR2 reads YFSETQ. Trimming pared 0 bases from V and 3 bases from J, leaving 10 bases between. This CDR3 spans 15 amino acids. CDR3 DNA sequence: TGCGCCAGCAGCTTGGTACCGGGGGACTACAATGAGCAGTTCTTC. Encoded protein: CASSLVPGDYNEQFF.

To note about this clone: Other nucleotide sequences from this sample produce the same CDR3. V is TRBV19 and J is TRBJ1-5, with 7 bases aligning to TRBD1. The CDR3 has 15 residues. V lost 6 bases, J lost 3 bases, and 8 bases stayed unmatched. Germline CDR1 and CDR2: LNHDA and SQIVND (reference sequence). In DNA, the CDR3 is TGTGCCAGTAGCCCGGGGACAGCTTCCAATCAGCCCCAGCATTTT. It codes for CASSPGTASNQPQHF.

The gene calls are TRBV5-1 and TRBJ2-7, with D possibly being TRBD1 (6 bases). The CDR3 has 13 residues. Germline V gene data show CDR1 as SGHRS and CDR2 as YFSETQ. The ends were cut back, 2 bases at V and 2 bases at J, with 8 bases in the middle. Here the CDR3 reads CASSFGQTYEQYF. Written as DNA, the CDR3 is TGCGCCAGCAGCTTTGGACAGACCTACGAGCAGTACTTC.

The chain employs TRBV5-1 and TRBJ1-1, with D perhaps TRBD1 (5 bases). Per the germline V gene, CDR1 is SGHRS and CDR2 is YFSETQ. V shed 1 base and J shed 7 bases, with 11 bases lying between them. This CDR3 has 13 amino acids. The CDR3 here is CASSLLSQDEAFF. For the CDR3, the DNA is TGCGCCAGCAGCTTGCTTTCACAGGATGAAGCTTTCTTT. The full variable domain, its missing parts supplied by reference TRBV5-1 and TRBJ1-1, is KAGVTQTPRYLIKTRGQQVTLSCSPISGHRSVSWYQQTPGQGLQFLFEYFSETQRNKGNFPGRFSGRQFSNSRSEMNVSTLELGDSALYLCASSLLSQDEAFFGQGTRLTVV.

V usage is TRBV2 and J usage is TRBJ1-1; D may be TRBD1 (5 bases). The CDR3 runs to 14 residues. V was cut by 7 bases and J by 1 base, with 13 bases left in between. CDR1 SNHLY and CDR2 FYNNEI come from the germline V gene. The CDR3 DNA follows: TGTGCCAGCAAGGTAGGGGTCGCGAACACTGAAGCTTTCTTT. The encoded protein is CASKVGVANTEAFF.

CDR3 residues: CASSGVTGRTEKLFF. DNA for the CDR3: TGTGCCAGCTCAGGCGTAACAGGGCGGACGGAAAAACTGTTTTTT. The chain uses TRBV5-6 and TRBJ1-4; TRBD1 is a possible D gene (6 bases). The V and J ends lost 7 bases and 8 bases respectively, with 21 bases between them. Germline CDR1 reads SGHDT; CDR2 reads YYEEEE. This CDR3 comprises 15 residues.

The genes are TRBV27 and TRBJ2-5; D may be TRBD1 (6 bases). Matching the DNA end better, TRBJ2-7 makes the J call doubtful. CDR1 MNHEY and CDR2 SMNVEV come from the germline V gene (reference sequence). This CDR3 has 15 amino acids. The chain's CDR3 is CASSLLSRGTYEQYF. DNA for the CDR3: TGTGCCAGCAGTTTACTCTCGAGGGGGACCTACGAGCAGTACTTC.

The chain employs TRBV7-9 and TRBJ2-7, with 9 bases aligning to TRBD1. With 5 bases clipped from V and 5 bases from J, the junction kept 7 bases outside the gene matches. CDR1 is SEHNR, CDR2 FQNEAQ, per germline (reference sequence). This CDR3 spans 14 amino acids. The CDR3 loop reads CASSRTGVPHEQYF. CDR3 DNA: TGTGCCAGCAGCAGGACAGGGGTTCCTCACGAGCAGTACTTC.

The chain combines TRBV29-1 with TRBJ1-5; 9 bases are a match to TRBD1. The CDR3 length is 14 residues. Germline V gene lookup returns CDR1 SQVTM and CDR2 ANQGSEA. V was pared by 6 bases and J by 5 bases, with 8 bases of the junction left unmatched. CDR3 sequence reads: CSVSQGAPDQPQHF. The DNA of the CDR3 is TGCAGCGTGTCACAGGGGGCCCCGGATCAGCCCCAGCATTTT.